Detailed here is one T cell receptor (beta chain). No antigen is known for it. Since all of the isolated RNA was reverse transcribed, expressed TCRB transcripts were what got sequenced. Here immunoSEQ multiplex PCR was the method, and the copy in TCRdb shows in-frame clones only, minus some. In the table there are 300,000 to 350,000 clones, about 13% of which are singletons. The data belong to a study of beta chain features in type 1 diabetes. General study points: Patients with Type 1 diabetes showed moderately but significantly shorter TCRB CDR3s in all four CD4+ subsets.

J lost 3 bases, V lost 5 bases, and 7 bases had no gene match. CDR1 and CDR2 (germline): SSHAT, FNYEAQ (reference sequence). CDR3 size: 16 residues. The receptor comes from a woman aged 18-30 years with type 1 diabetes. The rearrangement uses TRBV7-7 and TRBJ2-1; 10 nucleotides align to TRBD2. The specimen sequenced was naive CD4+ T cells from blood. CDR3 loop: CASSPTGTSDYNEQFF. CDR3 coding DNA: TGTGCCAGCAGCCCGACGGGGACTAGCGACTACAATGAGCAGTTCTTC. Based on the CDR3 plus reference TRBV7-7 and TRBJ2-1, the full variable domain is GAGVSQSPRYKVTKRGQDVTLRCDPISSHATLYWYQQALGQGPEFLTYFNYEAQPDKSGLPSDRFSAERPEGSISTLTIQRTEQRDSAMYRCASSPTGTSDYNEQFFGPGTRLTVL.